Presented here are 13 T cell receptor beta chains from one specimen sequenced in a study of early T cells in non-severe SARS-CoV-2 infection. TCRdb re-derived calls from the 5' RACE reads in MiXCR, one entry per CDR3 protein. The sample shows about 100,000 distinct CDR3 sequences, approximately 13% of them seen only once. The sequenced sample consisted of whole blood. The receptors originated from an adult who was a healthcare worker with PCR-confirmed SARS-CoV-2 infection or an uninfected control (not recorded which).

This rearrangement joins TRBV6-6 to TRBJ1-5; unclear D gene. From germline, CDR1 is MNHNY and CDR2 SVGAGI (reference sequence). The V gene lost 2 bases and the J gene lost 7 bases, with 6 bases spanning the gap. The length of the CDR3 is 12 residues. The CDR3 region is CASSYLDQPQHF. CDR3 sequence (DNA): TGTGCCAGCAGTTACCTGGACCAGCCCCAGCATTTT.

A few counts support this clonotype. This chain uses TRBV28 with TRBJ1-1, with D possibly being TRBD1 (5 bases). The CDR3 extends over 12 amino acids. The V and J ends lost 5 bases and 7 bases respectively, with 11 bases between them. Per the germline V gene, CDR1 is MDHEN and CDR2 is SYDVKM. The CDR3 nucleotides are TGTGCCAGCAGTCCTCTCGGGGGTGAAGCTTTCTTT. Translation: CASSPLGGEAFF. Based on the CDR3 plus reference TRBV28 and TRBJ1-1, the full variable domain is DVKVTQSSRYLVKRTGEKVFLECVQDMDHENMFWYRQDPGLGLRLIYFSYDVKMKEKGDIPEGYSVSREKKERFSLILESASTNQTSMYLCASSPLGGEAFFGQGTRLTVV.

This clonotype was picked up many times. V usage is TRBV2 and J usage is TRBJ2-1; D is possibly TRBD2 (7 bases). Germline V CDR1 and CDR2: SNHLY, FYNNEI. The CDR3 loop spans 14 amino acids. With 6 bases removed from V and 4 bases from J, the gap between germline ends came to 13 bases. CDR3 nucleotide sequence: TGTGCCAGCAGAGGGGAGGGGGTTTACAATGAGCAGTTCTTC. Its translation: CASRGEGVYNEQFF.

The chain is built from TRBV7-9 and TRBJ2-2; 7 bases are a match to TRBD2. J gave up 2 bases and V 5 bases, and 11 bases lay outside the gene matches. The CDR3 consists of 17 residues. Germline V CDR1 and CDR2: SEHNR, FQNEAQ (reference sequence). Written as DNA, the CDR3 is TGTGCCAGCAGCCAAGCGCCGGGACTACTAAACACCGGGGAGCTGTTTTTT. Encoded protein: CASSQAPGLLNTGELFF.

There are many counts of this clonotype. This chain connects TRBV20-1 to TRBJ2-7, with TRBD2 matching 8 bases. This CDR3 is 13 amino acids long. The germline CDR1 and CDR2 sequences are DFQATT and SNEGSKA (reference sequence). J gave up 6 bases and V 0 bases, and 4 bases lay outside the gene matches. CDR3 in DNA: TGCAGTGCTAGAGATGGCGGGGGGATCGAGCAGTACTTC. Translating gives CSARDGGGIEQYF.

Within the sample, this clonotype is large. The V and J genes are TRBV5-4 and TRBJ1-1; D is unresolved. Trimming shortened V by 6 bases and J by 0 bases, and 12 bases separated the two germline ends. Looked up from germline, CDR1 is SGHNT and CDR2 is YYREEE (reference sequence). The CDR3 extends over 14 amino acids. This CDR3 reads CASTHLDMNTEAFF. The CDR3 DNA reads as TGTGCCAGCACCCACCTCGACATGAACACTGAAGCTTTCTTT.

The sample holds a few counts of this clonotype. CDR3 loop: CASSARRFGTDTQYF. DNA for the CDR3: TGTGCCAGCAGCGCCCGCCGGTTCGGCACAGATACGCAGTATTTT. The rearrangement links TRBV7-2 to TRBJ2-3; D uncertain. V was shortened by 5 bases and J by 1 base, with 13 bases between the two germline ends. CDR3 size: 15 residues. The germline V gene encodes CDR1 SGHTA and CDR2 FQGNSA. The variable domain in full, completed from reference TRBV7-2 and TRBJ2-3, reads GAGVSQSPSNKVTEKGKDVELRCDPISGHTALYWYRQSLGQGLEFLIYFQGNSAPDKSGLPSDRFSAERTGGSVSTLTIQRTQQEDSAVYLCASSARRFGTDTQYFGPGTRLTVL.

The J gene is TRBJ2-3, the V gene TRBV12-3 or TRBV12-4, with TRBD2 matching over 13 bases. The CDR3 length is 19 residues. With V trimmed by 3 bases and J by 1 base, 10 bases remained unmatched. The CDR3 protein is CASSFKGLAGARGTDTQYF. The CDR3 nucleotides read TGTGCCAGCAGTTTTAAAGGACTAGCGGGGGCCAGAGGCACAGATACGCAGTATTTT.

V and J are TRBV11-3 and TRBJ1-2; D uncertain. Germline assignment: CDR1 SGHNT and CDR2 YENEEA. V lost 5 bases, J lost 4 bases, and 17 bases lay in between. The CDR3 totals 15 residues. CDR3 residues: CASSLAGSSVYGYTF. The CDR3 DNA follows: TGTGCCAGCAGCCTAGCGGGTTCGAGCGTCTATGGCTACACCTTC.

The rearrangement uses TRBV12-3 or TRBV12-4 and TRBJ2-1, with D perhaps TRBD1 or TRBD2 (5 bases each). The V end lost 4 bases, the J end lost 5 bases, and 24 bases lay between the germline ends. This CDR3 spans 18 amino acids. Here the CDR3 reads CASSSPGFGTRHNNEQFF. The CDR3 bases are TGTGCCAGCAGTTCCCCCGGGTTCGGGACCAGACACAACAATGAGCAGTTCTTC.

This clonotype was found a few times. The gene calls are TRBV5-1 and TRBJ2-2, with D unresolved. V was trimmed by 4 bases and J by 4 bases, leaving 8 bases between them. This CDR3 region has 13 residues. Germline values: CDR1 SGHRS, CDR2 YFSETQ. CDR3 sequence reads: CASSPTITGELFF. CDR3 sequence (DNA): TGCGCCAGCAGCCCCACGATCACCGGGGAGCTGTTTTTT.

V usage is TRBV20-1 and J usage is TRBJ1-2, with D possibly being TRBD1 (5 bases). CDR1 is DFQATT and CDR2 is SNEGSKA in the germline V gene (reference sequence). The CDR3 sequence is 13 residues long. Trimming took 1 base from V and 5 from J, leaving 11 bases between them. The CDR3 region has the DNA TGCAGTGCTAGAGGGGACTACTCATATGGCTACACCTTC. This gives the protein CSARGDYSYGYTF.

V and J are TRBV5-6 and TRBJ1-1; TRBD1 might be the D (6 bases). The ends were cut back, 4 bases at V and 2 bases at J, with 15 bases in the middle. The CDR3 is 15 residues long. Per germline, CDR1 SGHDT and CDR2 YYEEEE. The CDR3 spells CASSKQTGFNTEAFF. CDR3 bases: TGTGCCAGCAGCAAACAGACAGGCTTCAACACTGAAGCTTTCTTT.